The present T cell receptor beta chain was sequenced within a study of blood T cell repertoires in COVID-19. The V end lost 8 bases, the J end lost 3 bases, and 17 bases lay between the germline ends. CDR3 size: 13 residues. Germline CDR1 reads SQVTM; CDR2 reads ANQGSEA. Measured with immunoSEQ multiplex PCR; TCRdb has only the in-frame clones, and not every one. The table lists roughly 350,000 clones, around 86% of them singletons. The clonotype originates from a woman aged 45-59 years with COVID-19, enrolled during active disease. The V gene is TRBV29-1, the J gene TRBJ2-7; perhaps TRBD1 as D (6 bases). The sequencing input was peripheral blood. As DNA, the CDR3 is TGCAGCCCACTCCCCGGACAGAGCTACGAGCAGTACTTC. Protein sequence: CSPLPGQSYEQYF.